These 25 T cell receptor beta chains came from one sample sequenced in a study of T-cell memory formation after mild COVID-19. TCRdb ran MiXCR on the 5' RACE reads and lists one entry per CDR3 protein. This table holds 250,000 to 300,000 distinct CDR3 sequences, about 17% found once. Specimen: PBMCs or a T cell subset sorted from them (not recorded which). These receptors all come from a man younger than 35 who had mild COVID-19 (a few samples of this study predate the infection). Cell type and time point are not known.

The chain joins TRBV20-1 to TRBJ2-3; TRBD2 matches at 7 bases. The CDR3 spans 15 residues. The V gene end was trimmed by 2 bases and the J gene end by 6 bases; junction bases not matched to a gene: 11. Germline V gene lookup returns CDR1 DFQATT and CDR2 SNEGSKA (reference sequence). The CDR3, as DNA: TGCAGTGCTAGATCCTCGGGGCGGGGGTACGATACGCAGTATTTT. It is translated as CSARSSGRGYDTQYF.

The chain recombines TRBV12-3 or TRBV12-4 with TRBJ1-3; a possible D gene is TRBD1 (5 bases). The CDR3 spans 14 residues. Trimming left V 1 base short and J 11 bases short, with 15 bases between. The CDR3 sequence: CASSLGQGITSIYF. The CDR3, as DNA: TGTGCCAGCAGTTTAGGTCAGGGTATAACATCCATATATTTT.

The chain couples TRBV4-1 to TRBJ1-1; 7 bases align to TRBD1. Losses at the gene ends were 0 bases for V and 7 bases for J; bases not matched to a gene: 5. Germline V lookup: CDR1 MGHRA, CDR2 YSYEKL. This CDR3 contains 14 residues. In DNA, the CDR3 is TGCGCCAGCAGCCAAGATCGGCCAGGGGGTGAAGCTTTCTTT. It specifies CASSQDRPGGEAFF.

The chain has TRBV7-2 and TRBJ2-2; TRBD2 might be the D (5 bases). V shed 4 bases and J shed 7 bases, with 16 bases lying between them. CDR1 is SGHTA and CDR2 is FQGNSA in the germline V gene. The CDR3 loop spans 15 amino acids. CDR3 DNA: TGTGCCAGCAGCTCCAACAGAGGCGGAGGCGGGGAGCTGTTTTTT. Its translation: CASSSNRGGGGELFF. Looking up the rest from reference TRBV7-2 and TRBJ2-2 gives the full variable domain: GAGVSQSPSNKVTEKGKDVELRCDPISGHTALYWYRQSLGQGLEFLIYFQGNSAPDKSGLPSDRFSAERTGGSVSTLTIQRTQQEDSAVYLCASSSNRGGGGELFFGEGSRLTVL.

There are many counts of this clonotype. V and J are TRBV4-1 and TRBJ2-5, with 11 bases matching TRBD2. Per the germline V gene, CDR1 is MGHRA and CDR2 is YSYEKL. CDR3 length equals 15 residues. J was trimmed by 5 bases and V by 3 bases; bases with no gene match: 5. The CDR3 protein is CASSHEGLAEETQYF. DNA of the CDR3: TGCGCCAGCAGCCACGAGGGACTAGCGGAGGAGACCCAGTACTTC.

This clonotype was observed a few times. The rearrangement links TRBV11-2 to TRBJ2-2, with D uncertain. Germline CDR1 is SGHAT and CDR2 is FQNNGV. V was cut by 5 bases and J by 7 bases, with 11 bases left in between. The CDR3 is 13 amino acids. The CDR3 region is CASSLVGFGELFF. CDR3 DNA: TGTGCCAGCAGCCTAGTCGGGTTCGGGGAGCTGTTTTTT.

This clonotype was seen a handful of times. The chain joins TRBV6-5 to TRBJ2-7; D is ambiguous. V was trimmed by 2 bases and J by 3 bases, leaving 8 bases between them. Germline-derived CDR1 and CDR2 are MNHEY and SVGAGI. CDR3 length: 13 amino acids. The CDR3 protein is CASSYGQSYEQYF. CDR3 sequence (DNA): TGTGCCAGCAGTTACGGGCAGAGCTACGAGCAGTACTTC.

This clonotype was seen a handful of times. The chain employs TRBV7-9 and TRBJ2-1; tentatively, D is TRBD1 (5 bases). Germline CDR1 is SEHNR and CDR2 is FQNEAQ (reference sequence). The V gene lost 5 bases and the J gene lost 4 bases, with 12 bases spanning the gap. CDR3 length: 14 residues. The CDR3 DNA reads as TGTGCCAGCAGCCCGAGGCAGGGATACAATGAGCAGTTCTTC. This sequence encodes CASSPRQGYNEQFF. The whole variable domain, filled in from reference TRBV7-9 and TRBJ2-1, reads DTGVSQNPRHKITKRGQNVTFRCDPISEHNRLYWYRQTLGQGPEFLTYFQNEAQLEKSRLLSDRFSAERPKGSFSTLEIQRTEQGDSAMYLCASSPRQGYNEQFFGPGTRLTVL.

The V and J genes are TRBV6-2 or TRBV6-3 and TRBJ2-2, with D possibly being TRBD2 (5 bases). Trimming cost V 2 bases and J 0 bases, with 19 bases left between them. There are 19 residues in the CDR3. CDR1 and CDR2 from the germline V gene are MNHEY and SVGEGT. The CDR3 sequence is CASSYTPSRGETNTGELFF. Here the CDR3 DNA reads TGTGCCAGCAGTTACACCCCCAGCCGGGGTGAGACGAACACCGGGGAGCTGTTTTTT.

In this sample, this clonotype turned up many times. The chain has TRBV12-3 or TRBV12-4 and TRBJ2-7; D unresolved. The CDR3 runs 14 residues. V was shortened by 4 bases and J by 1 base, with 11 bases between the two germline ends. The CDR3 DNA sequence: TGTGCCAGCAGTTACCCTCTCGGGTCCTACGAGCAGTACTTC. As protein: CASSYPLGSYEQYF.

Many counts were recorded for this clonotype. This chain links TRBV12-3 or TRBV12-4 with TRBJ1-2; tentatively, D is TRBD1 (5 bases). The V and J ends lost 5 bases and 2 bases respectively, with 9 bases between them. The CDR3 extends over 13 amino acids. Written as DNA, the CDR3 is TGTGCCAGCAGTCTGGGACGGAACTATGGCTACACCTTC. Amino acids: CASSLGRNYGYTF.

The chain combines TRBV7-9 with TRBJ2-2; D is unresolved. The CDR3 contains 16 residues. Germline lookup yields CDR1 SEHNR and CDR2 FQNEAQ (reference sequence). Trimming took 3 bases from V and 3 from J, leaving 14 bases between them. CDR3 nucleotides: TGTGCCAGCAGCTTCTCGGGCGGCAGGCACACCGGGGAGCTGTTTTTT. Translating it yields CASSFSGGRHTGELFF.

J is TRBJ2-5 and V is TRBV10-1, with TRBD2 identical over 10 bases. V dropped 3 bases and J dropped 2; count of bases not matched to a gene: 6. The length of the CDR3 is 16 residues. Germline V CDR1 and CDR2: WNHNN, SYGVQD (reference sequence). The CDR3 region is CASSEAGGPGQETQYF. CDR3 bases: TGCGCCAGCAGTGAAGCGGGGGGGCCCGGGCAAGAGACCCAGTACTTC.

The chain uses TRBV6-1 and TRBJ2-5, with 9 bases matching TRBD1. J was trimmed by 5 bases and V by 2 bases; bases with no gene match: 9. Germline CDR1 and CDR2: MNHNS and SASEGT. This CDR3 contains 16 residues. The CDR3 is CASSERGTGWVETQYF. In DNA, the CDR3 is TGTGCCAGCAGTGAAAGAGGGACAGGGTGGGTGGAGACCCAGTACTTC.

V usage is TRBV7-3 and J usage is TRBJ2-7, with a tentative D call TRBD2 (6 bases). Germline CDR1 SGHTA, CDR2 FQGTGA. The CDR3 length is 14 residues. Deletions cut 5 bases from V and 2 bases from J, with 13 bases between. Here the CDR3 DNA reads TGTGCCAGCAGCCGGGGGAGCGGGCCCTACGAGCAGTACTTC. It specifies CASSRGSGPYEQYF.

The chain carries TRBV20-1 and TRBJ2-7, with 10 bases fitting TRBD1. Germline V gives CDR1 DFQATT, CDR2 SNEGSKA (reference sequence). After removal of 5 bases from V and 1 base from J, the junction contained 5 bases not matched to a gene. This CDR3 is built from 14 residues. The CDR3, as DNA: TGCAGTGCTTCCGGGACAGGGGTTTCCTACGAGCAGTACTTC. This codes for CSASGTGVSYEQYF.

A few counts support this clonotype. V gene TRBV6-5 combines with J gene TRBJ1-2; no firm D call. V gave up 0 bases and J gave up 7 bases, with 18 bases separating them. In germline, CDR1 is MNHEY, CDR2 SVGAGI. The CDR3 length is 16 residues. The CDR3 nucleotides are TGTGCCAGCAGTTACTCCGTTGACTATTCTTCAGGTGGCTACACCTTC. The encoded protein is CASSYSVDYSSGGYTF.

This clonotype was counted ten times or more. The V call is TRBV5-1, the J call TRBJ2-5, with D possibly being TRBD2 (6 bases). V dropped 4 bases and J dropped 4 bases, with 11 bases sitting between them. Germline assignment: CDR1 SGHRS and CDR2 YFSETQ. This CDR3 contains 13 residues. The CDR3 loop reads CASSPGTAETQYF. The CDR3 nucleotides read TGCGCCAGCAGCCCGGGGACTGCAGAGACCCAGTACTTC.

This chain uses TRBV28 with TRBJ2-7, with 8 bases lining up with TRBD2. Per the germline V gene, CDR1 is MDHEN and CDR2 is SYDVKM. Losses at the gene ends were 3 bases for V and 3 bases for J; bases not matched to a gene: 4. The CDR3 is made up of 14 amino acids. Written as DNA, the CDR3 is TGTGCCAGCAGTTTGGGCGGGGGGATCTACGAGCAGTACGTC. This codes for CASSLGGGIYEQYV.

Only a few counts were recorded for this clonotype. The chain joins TRBV28 to TRBJ2-7, with a possible D match to TRBD1 (6 bases). The V gene's germline CDR1 is MDHEN and CDR2 SYDVKM. V was pared by 6 bases and J by 4 bases, with 19 bases between. This CDR3 region has 15 residues. The CDR3 DNA reads as TGTGCCAGCAGCCCTCCGGGACATCCTCTTTACGAGCAGTACGTC. It is translated as CASSPPGHPLYEQYV.

This chain connects TRBV4-3 to TRBJ2-3; D remains ambiguous. CDR1 LGHNA and CDR2 YSLEER come from the germline V gene. Trimming shortened V by 1 base and J by 0 bases, and 5 bases separated the two germline ends. The CDR3 consists of 14 residues. The CDR3 protein is CASSQVTSTDTQYF. CDR3 bases: TGCGCCAGCAGCCAAGTTACTAGCACAGATACGCAGTATTTT.

This clonotype is categorized as medium-sized. The J gene is TRBJ2-1, the V gene TRBV6-2 or TRBV6-3; 9 nucleotides line up with TRBD1. Germline trimming cut 5 bases from V and 5 bases from J; bases unmatched to any gene: 10. Per germline, CDR1 MNHEY and CDR2 SVGEGT. The CDR3 runs to 16 residues. Here the CDR3 reads CASSPLRDRVDNEQFF. In DNA, the CDR3 is TGTGCCAGCAGTCCCCTCCGGGACAGGGTGGACAATGAGCAGTTCTTC.

This clonotype has a handful of counts. The chain combines TRBV27 with TRBJ2-1; 9 nucleotides align to TRBD1. Looked up from germline, CDR1 is MNHEY and CDR2 is SMNVEV (reference sequence). V lost 6 bases, J lost 6 bases, and 15 bases stayed unmatched. CDR3 size: 17 residues. The CDR3 loop is CASSLSQGTGNPNEQFF. CDR3 bases: TGTGCCAGCAGCCTATCACAGGGGACAGGGAATCCCAATGAGCAGTTCTTC.

In this sample, this clonotype turned up a few times. CDR3 DNA: TGCGCCAGCAGCTTGGGGAGTCTCGCTAACTATGGCTACACCTTC. This sequence encodes CASSLGSLANYGYTF. The chain has TRBV5-1 and TRBJ1-2, with D unclear. CDR3 length: 15 amino acids. From germline, CDR1 is SGHRS and CDR2 YFSETQ. V was pared by 0 bases and J by 0 bases, with 9 bases between.

This chain joins TRBV5-1 and TRBJ2-7; unclear D gene. Germline-derived CDR1 and CDR2 are SGHRS and YFSETQ. V lost 0 bases, J lost 2 bases, and 6 bases lay in between. This CDR3 is built from 13 residues. For the CDR3, the DNA is TGCGCCAGCAGCTTGGAATTCACCTACGAGCAGTACTTC. Amino acid sequence: CASSLEFTYEQYF.